This is a list of T cell receptor beta chains from one sample in a study of CD8 T cells in ankylosing spondylitis. TCRdb re-called the 5' RACE reads with MiXCR, one entry per CDR3 protein. The sample carries about 130,000 distinct CDR3 sequences, roughly 10% recorded once. The sample consisted of blood, either unsorted or a sorted T cell fraction (not recorded which). The receptors were sampled from a female donor with ankylosing spondylitis or in good health (not recorded which). Each CDR3 is given with its conserved first and last residue. The D gene is left open where the match is weak. Not all rows give a size; the values are once, few, many and, for expanded clones, a class.

J: TRBJ1-3
size: many
D: .
V: TRBV5-1
DNA: TGCGCCAGCAGCTTCGGCCTGGGAAACACCATATATTTT
CDR3: CASSFGLGNTIYF

J: TRBJ2-5
size: many
D: .
V: TRBV5-1
DNA: TGCGCCAGCAGCCGGAATAGCGCCGAAGAGACCCAGTACTTC
CDR3: CASSRNSAEETQYF

J: TRBJ1-6
size: many
D: .
V: TRBV12-3/TRBV12-4
DNA: TGTGCCAGCAGTTTCAGGGCCAGTAATGATCCCCTCCACTTT
CDR3: CASSFRASNDPLHF

J: TRBJ2-1
size: many
D: .
V: TRBV2
DNA: TGTGCCAGTCAGGAGAGAAGCTCCTACAATGAGCAGTTCTTC
CDR3: CASQERSSYNEQFF

J: TRBJ1-3
size: many
D: .
V: TRBV7-8
DNA: TGTGCCAGCAGCTTTTTAGATGTACAGGGCTCTGGAAACACCATATATTTT
CDR3: CASSFLDVQGSGNTIYF

J: TRBJ2-1
size: many
D: .
V: TRBV14
DNA: TGTGCCAGCAGCCCCCAGCGGCAGCTGAATGAGCAGTTCTTC
CDR3: CASSPQRQLNEQFF

J: TRBJ2-1
size: .
D: .
V: TRBV5-1
DNA: TGCGCCAGCAGCTTGTCGGCTAGCCGGTTACTTTCCTACAATGAGCAGTTCTTC
CDR3: CASSLSASRLLSYNEQFF

J: TRBJ2-2
size: many
D: .
V: TRBV15
DNA: TGTGCCACCAGCAAGACGGGGCCTCTCACCGGGGAGCTGTTTTTT
CDR3: CATSKTGPLTGELFF

J: TRBJ1-3
size: many
D: .
V: TRBV7-8
DNA: TGTGCCAGCAGCTCGACAGGAAACACCATATATTTT
CDR3: CASSSTGNTIYF

J: TRBJ2-7
size: many
D: TRBD2
V: TRBV20-1
DNA: TGCAGTGCTAGGGCCCCTAGCGGGTCCTACGAGCAGTACTTC
CDR3: CSARAPSGSYEQYF

J: TRBJ2-2
size: many
D: .
V: TRBV5-1
DNA: TGCGCCAGCTCCCGACCTGACTGGGCCGGGGAGCTGTTTTTT
CDR3: CASSRPDWAGELFF

J: TRBJ2-1
size: .
D: .
V: TRBV6-1
DNA: TGTGCCAGCAGGGAAACGGGACTAGTGACAGGGAATGAGCAGTTCTTC
CDR3: CASRETGLVTGNEQFF

J: TRBJ2-1
size: many
D: .
V: TRBV18
DNA: TGTGCCAGCTCACCCCGGGGAGCCTACAATGAGCAGTTC
CDR3: CASSPRGAYNEQF

J: TRBJ2-5
size: many
D: TRBD2
V: TRBV20-1
DNA: TGCAGTGCATCCTTAGCGGGAGGACAAGAGACCCAGTACTTC
CDR3: CSASLAGGQETQYF

J: TRBJ1-1
size: few
D: .
V: TRBV29-1
DNA: TGCAGCGTTGGAGGGGACATTGTAGGAGCTTTCTTT
CDR3: CSVGGDIVGAFF

J: TRBJ2-1
size: many
D: .
V: TRBV5-1
DNA: TGCGCCAGCAGCTCCAGGTTGACGGAGAACTCTCACTACAATGAGCAGTTCTTC
CDR3: CASSSRLTENSHYNEQFF

J: TRBJ2-7
size: many
D: .
V: TRBV29-1
DNA: TGCAGCGTTGAAGATCTTTCGGCAGCGGGCCGATACGAGCAGTACTTC
CDR3: CSVEDLSAAGRYEQYF

J: TRBJ2-1
size: many
D: TRBD2
V: TRBV20-1
DNA: TGCAGTGCTGGAAGACTAGCGGGGACCTACAATGAGCAGTTCTTC
CDR3: CSAGRLAGTYNEQFF

J: TRBJ2-3
size: many
D: TRBD1
V: TRBV7-8
DNA: TGTGCCAGCAGCTTGGGACAGGGGAAGTTAACAGATACGCAGTATTTT
CDR3: CASSLGQGKLTDTQYF

J: TRBJ2-1
size: few
D: TRBD2
V: TRBV28
DNA: TGTGCCAGCAGTTACCCGACTAGCGGGGGTCTCAATGAGCAGTTCTTC
CDR3: CASSYPTSGGLNEQFF

J: TRBJ1-1
size: .
D: TRBD1
V: TRBV7-8
DNA: TGTGCCAGCAGCCCCGGGACAGGGGCGACTGAAGCTTTCTTT
CDR3: CASSPGTGATEAFF

J: TRBJ2-2
size: .
D: .
V: TRBV18
DNA: TGTGCCAGCTCACGCGCTAAAATTGGGAACACCGGGGAGCTGTTTTTT
CDR3: CASSRAKIGNTGELFF

J: TRBJ2-1
size: many
D: .
V: TRBV7-6
DNA: TGTGCCAGCAGCTTCCGGCGGTACAATGAGCAGTTCTTC
CDR3: CASSFRRYNEQFF

J: TRBJ2-7
size: .
D: TRBD1
V: TRBV28
DNA: TGTGCCAGCAGTGCGGGACAGGGAGGTTACGAGCAGTACTTC
CDR3: CASSAGQGGYEQYF

J: TRBJ2-1
size: few
D: .
V: TRBV12-3/TRBV12-4
DNA: TGTGCCAGCAGCTCAGGGTTCAATGAGCAGTTCTTC
CDR3: CASSSGFNEQFF

J: TRBJ2-1
size: few
D: TRBD2
V: TRBV27
DNA: TGTGCCAGCAGGTCTAGCGGGGGGGCAAATGAGCAGTTCTTC
CDR3: CASRSSGGANEQFF

J: TRBJ2-3
size: many
D: TRBD1
V: TRBV7-9
DNA: TGTGCCAGCAGCCAGGACAGGCCTCGCACAGATACGCAGTATTTT
CDR3: CASSQDRPRTDTQYF

J: TRBJ2-3
size: many
D: .
V: TRBV5-5
DNA: TGTGCCAGCAGCCCGGAAAAAGATACGCAGTATTTT
CDR3: CASSPEKDTQYF

J: TRBJ2-1
size: many
D: .
V: TRBV12-3/TRBV12-4
DNA: TGTGCCAGCAGTTCCGGGCTTAACAATGAGCAGTTCTTC
CDR3: CASSSGLNNEQFF

J: TRBJ2-5
size: many
D: TRBD2
V: TRBV12-3/TRBV12-4
DNA: TGTGCCAGTCAGACTAGCGGGGGGGCGGAGACCCAGTACTTC
CDR3: CASQTSGGAETQYF

J: TRBJ2-1
size: .
D: TRBD2
V: TRBV5-1
DNA: TGCGCCAGCAGCATTCGGCCGGGACTAGGTGGCAATGAGCAGTTCTTC
CDR3: CASSIRPGLGGNEQFF

J: TRBJ1-1
size: many
D: .
V: TRBV11-3
DNA: TGTGCCAGCAGCTCCTCTGTGGGATGGACTGAAGCTTTCTTT
CDR3: CASSSSVGWTEAFF

J: TRBJ1-6
size: many
D: TRBD1
V: TRBV10-3
DNA: TGTGCCATCAGGGGCGAGACAGGGGCCAATTCACCCCTCCACTTT
CDR3: CAIRGETGANSPLHF

J: TRBJ1-1
size: many
D: .
V: TRBV7-9
DNA: TGTGCCAGCAGCCCACTGATGAACACTGAAGCTTTCTTT
CDR3: CASSPLMNTEAFF

J: TRBJ1-1
size: many
D: TRBD1
V: TRBV20-1
DNA: TGCAGTGCTAGGGAGACAGGGGCGGGCACTGAAGCTTTCTTT
CDR3: CSARETGAGTEAFF

J: TRBJ2-7
size: few
D: .
V: TRBV7-6
DNA: TGTGCCAGCAGCTTAGGGGGCTTAATCTACGAGCAGTACTTC
CDR3: CASSLGGLIYEQYF

J: TRBJ2-7
size: many
D: TRBD2
V: TRBV7-9
DNA: TGTGCCAGCAGCCATCGACTAGCGGGAGCCTACGAGCAGTACTTC
CDR3: CASSHRLAGAYEQYF

J: TRBJ1-5
size: many
D: .
V: TRBV12-3/TRBV12-4
DNA: TGTGCCAGCAGTTTACGGGGGGCCAATCAGCCCCAGCATTTT
CDR3: CASSLRGANQPQHF

J: TRBJ2-1
size: .
D: .
V: TRBV9
DNA: TGTGCCAGCAGCGCTGCGGTAAATGAGCAGTTCTTC
CDR3: CASSAAVNEQFF

J: TRBJ1-2
size: many
D: .
V: TRBV11-2
DNA: TGTGCCAGCAGCTCCCGATTGGACCAACAGGGAAATGGCTACACCTTC
CDR3: CASSSRLDQQGNGYTF

J: TRBJ2-3
size: many
D: .
V: TRBV19
DNA: TGTGCCAGTAGTATGGCTAGAACAGATACGCAGTATTTT
CDR3: CASSMARTDTQYF

J: TRBJ1-1
size: .
D: .
V: TRBV6-4
DNA: TGTGCCAGCAGTGAACAGGGAGACACTGAAGCTTTCTTT
CDR3: CASSEQGDTEAFF

J: TRBJ1-1
size: few
D: .
V: TRBV7-2
DNA: TGTGCCAGCAGCTTAAGGGGTCGGGCTGAAGCTTTCTTT
CDR3: CASSLRGRAEAFF

J: TRBJ1-4
size: few
D: TRBD1
V: TRBV20-1
DNA: TGCAGTGCCGAGACAGGGGGCGAGGAGGAAAAACTGTTTTTT
CDR3: CSAETGGEEEKLFF

J: TRBJ1-1
size: many
D: .
V: TRBV18
DNA: TGTGCCAGCTCACCACAGAAGGCAGAAGTGAACACTGAAGCTTTCTTT
CDR3: CASSPQKAEVNTEAFF

J: TRBJ2-2
size: many
D: .
V: TRBV18
DNA: TGTGCCAGCTCACCACCGGACTTCCGGCTGAACACCGGGGAGCTGTTTTTT
CDR3: CASSPPDFRLNTGELFF

J: TRBJ2-3
size: many
D: TRBD2
V: TRBV12-3/TRBV12-4
DNA: TGTGCCAGCAGTTTAGCCCAGGCGGGGGGCCCCTCGGCGTATTTT
CDR3: CASSLAQAGGPSAYF

J: TRBJ1-1
size: many
D: TRBD1
V: TRBV9
DNA: TGTGCCAGCAGCGTAGCAGGGACAGTTGACACTGAAGCTTTCTTT
CDR3: CASSVAGTVDTEAFF

J: TRBJ2-5
size: .
D: .
V: TRBV7-9
DNA: TGTGCCAGCAGCTTAGCTTCCTCTGGGGACCTCCAAGAGACCCAGTACTTC
CDR3: CASSLASSGDLQETQYF

J: TRBJ2-1
size: .
D: TRBD2
V: TRBV20-1
DNA: TGCAGTGCTAGGAGCGGGAGGCTCAACAATGAGCAGTTCTTC
CDR3: CSARSGRLNNEQFF

J: TRBJ2-3
size: many
D: TRBD2
V: TRBV6-1
DNA: TGTGCCAGCGGGTGGCTAGCGGGCACAGATACGCAGTATTTT
CDR3: CASGWLAGTDTQYF

J: TRBJ1-1
size: many
D: TRBD1
V: TRBV5-1
DNA: TGCGCCAGCAGCCAGGGACAGGGTCTGAACACTGAAGCTTTCTTT
CDR3: CASSQGQGLNTEAFF

J: TRBJ2-1
size: few
D: .
V: TRBV20-1
DNA: TGCAGTGCTCAAGGGGGAAGCTCCTACAATGAGCAGTTCTTC
CDR3: CSAQGGSSYNEQFF

J: TRBJ2-5
size: many
D: TRBD2
V: TRBV5-1
DNA: TGCGCCAGCAGCTTGGGATTAGAGCGGGGAGGAGAGACCCAGTACTTC
CDR3: CASSLGLERGGETQYF